These 8 T cell receptor beta chains were all obtained from the same sample, sequenced in a study of T-cell reconstitution after alpha-beta-depleted transplantation in children. The authors prepared the TCRbeta library with unique molecular identifiers. TCRdb reprocessed the PCR reads via MiXCR and lists one record per CDR3 protein. The table includes about 640,000 distinct CDR3 sequences, 10% to 15% detected once. The sample here was PBMCs, mostly from graft donor cells, taken 360 days after TCRalphabeta/CD19-depleted stem cell transplant. The receptor set was obtained from a male patient between 10 and 17 years old who had a stem cell transplant for acute myeloid leukemia, so the T cells may come from the graft donor.

This chain uses TRBV6-5 with TRBJ2-7; 7 bases are a match to TRBD2. The CDR3 is 15 amino acids. Germline V lookup: CDR1 MNHEY, CDR2 SVGAGI. V lost 6 bases, J lost 3 bases, and 11 bases stayed unmatched. CDR3 sequence (DNA): TGTGCCAGCAGCTTGACTAGCAAAGTTAGCTACGAGCAGTACTTC. It translates to CASSLTSKVSYEQYF.

This clonotype was counted ten times or more. The chain joins TRBV29-1 to TRBJ2-7; either TRBD1 or TRBD2 may supply D (6 bases each). Germline V CDR1 and CDR2: SQVTM, ANQGSEA. This CDR3 contains 16 residues. V was clipped by 0 bases and J by 4 bases, with 19 bases between them. In DNA, the CDR3 is TGCAGCGTTGAAGATGCGAAGGGCAGGGGAGGTTACGAGCAGTACTTC. Amino acid sequence: CSVEDAKGRGGYEQYF.

The table lists this clonotype with a few counts. The J gene is TRBJ2-1, the V gene TRBV21-1; the D segment call TRBD2 is taken from the table without a DNA check. TRBV21-1 is a pseudogene locus. The CDR3 is made up of 19 amino acids. The CDR3 sequence: CASSKGGTSGSKAYNEQFF. The CDR3 nucleotides read TGTGCCAGCAGCAAAGGGGGGACTAGCGGGAGTAAAGCCTACAATGAGCAGTTCTTC.

The chain carries TRBV29-1 and TRBJ2-3, with 12 bases matching TRBD2. CDR1 and CDR2 from the germline V gene are SQVTM and ANQGSEA. V dropped 7 bases and J dropped 5; count of bases not matched to a gene: 13. The CDR3 is made up of 16 amino acids. The CDR3 DNA sequence: TGCAGCGGAAGTTTTCGACTAGCGGGAGCCGGAGATACGCAGTATTTT. This codes for CSGSFRLAGAGDTQYF.

This clonotype was picked up a small number of times. The chain carries TRBV21-1 and TRBJ2-3; TRBD1 is the table's D call, not checked against the DNA. TRBV21-1 counts as a pseudogene. The CDR3 has 15 residues. The CDR3 region is CASRAPGGGTDTQYF. The CDR3 nucleotides are TGTGCCAGCAGAGCCCCAGGGGGCGGCACAGATACGCAGTATTTT.

The gene calls are TRBV28 and TRBJ2-7; D is perhaps TRBD1 (5 bases). Germline CDR1 and CDR2: MDHEN and SYDVKM. Trimming took 8 bases from V and 3 from J, leaving 11 bases between them. This CDR3 spans 12 amino acids. CDR3 protein: CASYGGHYEQYF. Here the CDR3 DNA reads TGTGCCAGCTACGGCGGACACTACGAGCAGTACTTC.

This clonotype was counted between two and nine times. This sequence joins TRBV7-2 and TRBJ2-2; D may be TRBD2 (5 bases). V was shortened by 5 bases and J by 3 bases, with 10 bases between the two germline ends. Germline CDR1 reads SGHTA; CDR2 reads FQGNSA. This CDR3 is built from 14 residues. The CDR3 reads CASSPTSYTGELFF. CDR3 DNA sequence: TGTGCCAGCAGCCCTACTAGTTACACCGGGGAGCTGTTTTTT.

This clonotype appeared many times. J is TRBJ2-4 and V is TRBV20-1; D is uncertain. Trimming stripped 0 bases from V and 6 bases from J, with 18 bases between. CDR3 length: 16 residues. Germline lookup yields CDR1 DFQATT and CDR2 SNEGSKA (reference sequence). CDR3 sequence: CSARDWSVFGGNIQYF. The CDR3 DNA follows: TGCAGTGCTAGAGATTGGAGCGTGTTCGGTGGAAACATTCAGTACTTC.